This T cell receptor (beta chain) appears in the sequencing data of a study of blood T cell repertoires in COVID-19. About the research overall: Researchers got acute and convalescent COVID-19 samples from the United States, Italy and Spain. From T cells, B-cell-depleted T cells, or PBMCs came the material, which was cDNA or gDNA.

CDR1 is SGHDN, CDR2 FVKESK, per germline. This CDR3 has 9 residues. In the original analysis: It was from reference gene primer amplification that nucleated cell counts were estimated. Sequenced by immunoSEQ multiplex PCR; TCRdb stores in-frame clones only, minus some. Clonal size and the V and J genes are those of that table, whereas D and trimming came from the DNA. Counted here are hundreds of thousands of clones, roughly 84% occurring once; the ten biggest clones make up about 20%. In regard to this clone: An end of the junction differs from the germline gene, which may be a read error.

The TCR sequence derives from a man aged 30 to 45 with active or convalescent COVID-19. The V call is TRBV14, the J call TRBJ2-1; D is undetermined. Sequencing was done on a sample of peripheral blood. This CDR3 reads CARYYTPLF. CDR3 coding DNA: TGTGCCAGATACTACACCCCACTCTTC.